These 8 T cell receptor beta chains share one sample of origin, sequenced in a study of shared clonotypes between healthy human individuals. The protocol was immunoSEQ multiplex PCR, while the TCRdb copy is restricted to in-frame clones and leaves out a portion. The table shows about 700,000 clones, with about 91% occurring only once. CD45RO-negative CD8 cells positively selected for CCR7 made up the naive population, which excluded terminally differentiated effector memory CD45RA+ cells. The sequenced sample was naive CD8+ T cells sorted from blood. Source of these receptors: a man in his thirties or forties in good health.

This chain joins TRBV27 and TRBJ2-7; unclear D gene. Germline V lookup: CDR1 MNHEY, CDR2 SMNVEV (reference sequence). This CDR3 is built from 14 residues. V dropped 0 bases and J dropped 2 bases, with 8 bases sitting between them. This chain's CDR3 is CASSLSNDAYEQYF. DNA of the CDR3: TGTGCCAGCAGTTTATCGAACGATGCCTACGAGCAGTACTTC.

The genes are TRBV9 and TRBJ1-3, with 11 bases that match TRBD1. This CDR3 spans 15 amino acids. From germline, CDR1 is SGDLS and CDR2 YYNGEE. Trimming at V came to 0 bases and at J to 8 bases, leaving 4 bases not matched to a gene. The CDR3, as DNA: TGTGCCAGCAGCGTAGCCGGGACAGGGGGAGACACCATATATTTT. It translates to CASSVAGTGGDTIYF.

V is TRBV13 and J is TRBJ1-1; a possible D gene is TRBD1 (5 bases). In germline, CDR1 is PRHDT, CDR2 FYEKMQ (reference sequence). CDR3 length: 16 amino acids. V was cut by 0 bases and J by 5 bases, with 16 bases left in between. The DNA for the CDR3 is TGTGCCAGCAGCTTAGGCCTGGGGGGGAGAAGGACTGAAGCTTTCTTT. Translated: CASSLGLGGRRTEAFF.

This chain links TRBV28 with TRBJ1-4; TRBD1 is a possible D gene (5 bases). The germline V gene encodes CDR1 MDHEN and CDR2 SYDVKM. The length of the CDR3 is 16 residues. V lost 7 bases to trimming and J lost 12 bases, with 27 bases between them. The CDR3 reads CASTARIGTVLGELFF. Written as DNA, the CDR3 is TGTGCCAGCACCGCGAGGATAGGGACGGTCCTAGGGGAACTGTTTTTT.

The chain joins TRBV5-4 to TRBJ2-1, with D tentatively TRBD1 or TRBD2 (6 bases each). This CDR3 has 12 residues. The germline CDR1 and CDR2 sequences are SGHNT and YYREEE (reference sequence). V lost 0 bases and J 10 bases, leaving 8 bases between the germline ends. The DNA of the CDR3 is TGTGCCAGCAGCTTGGGCGGGACAGAGCAGTTCTTC. This encodes CASSLGGTEQFF.

J is TRBJ2-6 and V is TRBV28, with a tentative D call TRBD2 (5 bases). Germline V gives CDR1 MDHEN, CDR2 SYDVKM. The V end lost 3 bases, the J end lost 3 bases, and 9 bases lay between the germline ends. The CDR3 has 15 amino acids. The CDR3 DNA follows: TGTGCCAGCAGTTTGCTCGGGAATGGGGCCAACGTCCTGACTTTC. Translation gives CASSLLGNGANVLTF. The whole variable domain, remainder taken from reference TRBV28 and TRBJ2-6, is DVKVTQSSRYLVKRTGEKVFLECVQDMDHENMFWYRQDPGLGLRLIYFSYDVKMKEKGDIPEGYSVSREKKERFSLILESASTNQTSMYLCASSLLGNGANVLTFGAGSRLTVL.

The V and J genes are TRBV5-5 and TRBJ1-2; D gene uncertain. Germline CDR1 and CDR2: SGHKS and YYEKEE (reference sequence). This CDR3 has 14 residues. Trimming stripped 1 base from V and 0 bases from J, with 7 bases between. CDR3 region: CASSLMGTNYGYTF. The CDR3 coding sequence is TGTGCCAGCAGCTTGATGGGGACTAACTATGGCTACACCTTC.

The CDR3 nucleotides are TGTGCCAGCAGCCCCGCGGATGCCACCTACGAGCAGTACTTC. Translating gives CASSPADATYEQYF. This sequence joins TRBV9 and TRBJ2-7; D is undetermined. CDR1 is SGDLS, CDR2 YYNGEE, per germline. The V gene lost 4 bases and the J gene lost 2 bases, with 13 bases spanning the gap. The CDR3 loop spans 14 amino acids.